The present entry profiles one T cell receptor beta chain with its context. Antigen specificity is unknown. This sample is part of a study of OX40 agonist ivuxolimab in advanced cancers. The wider study: The dose-escalation cohort had hepatocellular carcinoma, melanoma, renal cell or head and neck cancer. Participants, 80% to 90% male, averaged approximately 60 years of age, ranging from about 23 to 80.

Measured with immunoSEQ multiplex PCR; TCRdb has only the in-frame clones, and not every one. The sample shows roughly 65,000 clones, around 89% of them seen only once. Study-wide findings and caveats: On average, a greater number of expanded clones characterised CD8+ T cells relative to CD4+. No determination was made of the antigen specificity of the expanded peripheral T cells.

J gave up 2 bases and V 5 bases, and 7 bases lay outside the gene matches. This CDR3 is built from 15 residues. Germline V CDR1 and CDR2: MDHEN, SYDVKM. This chain joins TRBV28 and TRBJ2-5, with 8 positions matching TRBD1. This TCR was sampled from an adult with an advanced solid tumor such as melanoma, head and neck, liver or kidney cancer. Sequenced material: CD4+ or CD8+ T cells sorted from blood, taken in a trial of the OX40 agonist ivuxolimab. The CDR3 bases are TGTGCCAGCAGTATCCCAGGGGGCGTTCAAGAGACCCAGTACTTC. It is translated as CASSIPGGVQETQYF.